This T cell receptor beta chain was identified in a study of cytomegalovirus exposure and HLA in healthy donors. Donors showed nominal health when sampled, although they likely had unrecorded immune exposures. 60 Vbeta and 13 Jbeta primers were used in PCR. The table came from immunoSEQ multiplex PCR; TCRdb's copy has only in-frame clones and leaves some out. The sample table includes approximately 110,000 clones. The CDR3 spans 16 residues. Germline CDR1 reads SGHNT; CDR2 reads YYREEE (reference sequence). Trimming left V 4 bases short and J 0 bases short, with 13 bases between. The specimen was PBMCs. The clonotype comes from a man between 18 and 29 years old in good health and CMV-seronegative. This rearrangement joins TRBV5-4 to TRBJ1-4; D may be TRBD1 (5 bases). The CDR3 sequence is CASSGGTPATNEKLFF. DNA for the CDR3: TGTGCCAGCAGCGGTGGGACTCCTGCAACTAATGAAAAACTGTTTTTT. Variable domain in full (rest from reference TRBV5-4 and TRBJ1-4): ETGVTQSPTHLIKTRGQQVTLRCSSQSGHNTVSWYQQALGQGPQFIFQYYREEENGRGNFPPRFSGLQFPNYSSELNVNALELDDSALYLCASSGGTPATNEKLFFGSGTQLSVL.